Following are 2 T cell receptor beta chains from one sample sequenced in a study of T-cell memory formation after mild COVID-19. TCRdb used MiXCR to reprocess the 5' RACE reads, holding one entry per CDR3 protein. Among roughly 310,000 distinct CDR3 sequences listed, around 15% were seen once. Material for sequencing was PBMCs or a T cell subset sorted from them (not recorded which). These receptors came from a man aged 18 to 30 who had mild COVID-19 (a few samples of this study predate the infection). Cell type and time point are not known.

This chain uses TRBV20-1 with TRBJ2-5; 7 bases are shared with TRBD2. The ends lost 1 base at V and 3 bases at J; junction bases unmatched: 8. CDR1 and CDR2 (germline): DFQATT, SNEGSKA (reference sequence). The CDR3 sequence is 15 residues long. The CDR3 is CSARAPGTIKETQYF. The CDR3 nucleotides are TGCAGTGCTAGAGCGCCCGGGACTATTAAAGAGACCCAGTACTTC.

This chain joins TRBV6-2 or TRBV6-3 and TRBJ2-5; no definite D call. The V and J ends lost 6 bases and 5 bases respectively, with 10 bases between them. CDR3 size: 12 residues. Germline assignment: CDR1 MNHEY and CDR2 SVGEGT. This chain's CDR3 is CASSATEETQYF. The CDR3 DNA reads as TGTGCCAGCAGCGCTACAGAGGAGACCCAGTACTTC.